The T cell receptor (beta chain) described here comes from a study of technical replicates of blood from a few donors. Assay used: immunoSEQ multiplex PCR; TCRdb lists only in-frame clones, some missing. The sample comprises more than 65,000 clones, just under 95% of which are singletons, and 0.25% to 0.3% rests with the top ten. Germline V gives CDR1 SGHNT, CDR2 YENEEA. The CDR3 sequence is 14 residues long. Trimming left V 1 base short and J 4 bases short, with 10 bases between. Sequencing input: T cells isolated from PBMCs. The receptor was isolated from a human donor in good health. This chain connects TRBV11-3 to TRBJ1-1, with a weak D call TRBD1 (5 bases). For the CDR3, the DNA is TGTGCCAGCAGCTTAGTGCGGGGGGGCACTGAAGCTTTCTTT. Protein product: CASSLVRGGTEAFF.